Listed below are T cell receptor beta chains from one sample, sequenced in a study of blood T cell repertoires in COVID-19. Profiled with immunoSEQ multiplex PCR; TCRdb holds only in-frame clones, not every one. Among approximately 250,000 clones listed, 84% were seen once. The sequencing input was peripheral blood. These receptors were obtained from a man in his forties who had recovered from COVID-19. CDR3s include the opening cysteine and the closing phenylalanine or tryptophan. The D gene is left open where the match is weak. Part of the rows lack a size; the others show once, few, many or a class for expanded clones.

clone size: .; J gene: TRBJ1-3; V gene: TRBV30; D gene: TRBD1; CDR3 DNA: TGTGCCTGGGCATACAGGGGCGGTGGGGACACCATATATTTT; CDR3 protein: CAWAYRGGGDTIYF
clone size: .; J gene: TRBJ2-1; V gene: TRBV3-1/TRBV3-2; D gene: TRBD2; CDR3 DNA: TGTGCCAGCAGCCCTGTAGCGGGGGGGGATTACAATGAGCAGTTCTTC; CDR3 protein: CASSPVAGGDYNEQFF
clone size: .; J gene: TRBJ2-7; V gene: TRBV5-5; D gene: .; CDR3 DNA: TGTGCCAGCAGCCCATTTGACGGGAGTACCTACGAGCAGTACTTC; CDR3 protein: CASSPFDGSTYEQYF
clone size: .; J gene: TRBJ2-5; V gene: TRBV9; D gene: .; CDR3 DNA: TGTGCCAGCAGCGTAATCGGGGGTCGAGAGACCCAGTACTTC; CDR3 protein: CASSVIGGRETQYF
clone size: .; J gene: TRBJ2-7; V gene: TRBV9; D gene: .; CDR3 DNA: TGTGCCAGCAGCTCCCCCCCGGGTGAGCAGTACTTC; CDR3 protein: CASSSPPGEQYF
clone size: .; J gene: TRBJ1-6; V gene: TRBV18; D gene: .; CDR3 DNA: TGTGCCAGCTCACACACGTCCGAATATAATTCACCCCTCCACTTT; CDR3 protein: CASSHTSEYNSPLHF
clone size: .; J gene: TRBJ2-7; V gene: TRBV5-4; D gene: .; CDR3 DNA: TGTGCCAGCAGCTCCGACTTGGTGCTGGGCGAGCAGTACTTC; CDR3 protein: CASSSDLVLGEQYF
clone size: .; J gene: TRBJ2-5; V gene: TRBV7-9; D gene: .; CDR3 DNA: TGTGCCAGCAGCTTAGATCCGGTACAAGAGACCCAGTACTTC; CDR3 protein: CASSLDPVQETQYF
clone size: .; J gene: TRBJ2-4; V gene: TRBV6-5; D gene: TRBD1; CDR3 DNA: TGTGCCAGCGTTTCCCGACAGGGGAAAAACATTCAGTACTTC; CDR3 protein: CASVSRQGKNIQYF
clone size: once; J gene: TRBJ2-2; V gene: TRBV5-6; D gene: TRBD2; CDR3 DNA: TGTGCCAGCAGCCCTGAGCGGGGAAGGTTCACCGGGGAGCTGTTTTTT; CDR3 protein: CASSPERGRFTGELFF
clone size: .; J gene: TRBJ1-2; V gene: TRBV3-1/TRBV3-2; D gene: .; CDR3 DNA: TGTGCCAGCAGCCAGGGGGGTGGCTACACCTTC; CDR3 protein: CASSQGGGYTF
clone size: few; J gene: TRBJ1-6; V gene: TRBV7-2; D gene: .; CDR3 DNA: TGTGCCAGCAGCCCAGGGACACACTCACCCCTCCACTTT; CDR3 protein: CASSPGTHSPLHF
clone size: .; J gene: TRBJ2-4; V gene: TRBV4-3; D gene: .; CDR3 DNA: TGCGCCAGCAGCCAAGGAGGAGCCGGGGGTGGAGCCAAAAACATTCAGTACTTC; CDR3 protein: CASSQGGAGGGAKNIQYF
clone size: .; J gene: TRBJ1-3; V gene: TRBV3-1/TRBV3-2; D gene: .; CDR3 DNA: TGTGCCAGCAGCCAAGCCTGGGGCGCTGGAAACACCATATATTTT; CDR3 protein: CASSQAWGAGNTIYF
clone size: .; J gene: TRBJ2-7; V gene: TRBV5-1; D gene: .; CDR3 DNA: TGCGCCAGCAGCACAGGGCCTCCCCACTACGAGCAGTACTTC; CDR3 protein: CASSTGPPHYEQYF
clone size: .; J gene: TRBJ2-4; V gene: TRBV6-6; D gene: .; CDR3 DNA: TGTGCCAGCAGTCCACAGGGTACAAACATTCAGTACTTC; CDR3 protein: CASSPQGTNIQYF
clone size: .; J gene: TRBJ2-2; V gene: TRBV10-3; D gene: .; CDR3 DNA: TGTGCCATCAGGGACCTAGCCGGGGTCCCGGCGAACACCGGGGAGCTGTTTTTT; CDR3 protein: CAIRDLAGVPANTGELFF
clone size: .; J gene: TRBJ2-5; V gene: TRBV7-9; D gene: TRBD1; CDR3 DNA: TGTGCCAGCAGCGGCAGGGGGCCCGAGACCCAGTACTTC; CDR3 protein: CASSGRGPETQYF
clone size: .; J gene: TRBJ2-5; V gene: TRBV6-6; D gene: .; CDR3 DNA: TGTGCCAGCAGTCCCCAAGCGTCCGGGTTGACCCAGTACTTC; CDR3 protein: CASSPQASGLTQYF
clone size: once; J gene: TRBJ2-3; V gene: TRBV4-1; D gene: .; CDR3 DNA: TGCGCCAGCAGCCAAGCGGCGGGGAGGGGGGCAGATACGCAGTATTTT; CDR3 protein: CASSQAAGRGADTQYF
clone size: .; J gene: TRBJ1-1; V gene: TRBV2; D gene: .; CDR3 DNA: TGTGCCAGCATTTCGACAGCCATGAACACTGAAGCTTTCTTT; CDR3 protein: CASISTAMNTEAFF
clone size: .; J gene: TRBJ1-6; V gene: TRBV14; D gene: .; CDR3 DNA: TGTGCCAGCAGCCAAGGAGGGAGGGGGTATTCACCCCTCCACTTT; CDR3 protein: CASSQGGRGYSPLHF
clone size: .; J gene: TRBJ2-3; V gene: TRBV6-5; D gene: .; CDR3 DNA: TGTGCCAGCACCGAGCCAGGGAATACAGATACGCAGTATTTT; CDR3 protein: CASTEPGNTDTQYF
clone size: .; J gene: TRBJ2-1; V gene: TRBV2; D gene: TRBD2; CDR3 DNA: TGTGCCAGCAGAATCGGGACTAGCGTGAATGAGCAGTTCTTC; CDR3 protein: CASRIGTSVNEQFF
clone size: .; J gene: TRBJ2-5; V gene: TRBV18; D gene: .; CDR3 DNA: TGTGCCAGCTCACCACCTAGCGGTGTTCAAGAGACCCAGTACTTC; CDR3 protein: CASSPPSGVQETQYF
clone size: .; J gene: TRBJ1-2; V gene: TRBV10-3; D gene: .; CDR3 DNA: TGTGCCATCCAAAAAGGTCAGGGACAAGATCCTCACTATGGCTACACCTTC; CDR3 protein: CAIQKGQGQDPHYGYTF
clone size: .; J gene: TRBJ1-2; V gene: TRBV7-9; D gene: .; CDR3 DNA: TGTGCCAGCAGCTTAACAGGGTTCCATGGCTACACCTTC; CDR3 protein: CASSLTGFHGYTF
clone size: .; J gene: TRBJ2-1; V gene: TRBV29-1; D gene: .; CDR3 DNA: TGCAGCGTTGAGGCGGGCGGAGGTTACAATGAGCAGTTCTTC; CDR3 protein: CSVEAGGGYNEQFF
clone size: .; J gene: TRBJ2-7; V gene: TRBV5-1; D gene: TRBD2; CDR3 DNA: TGCGCCAGCGCACGATGGGAGGGTGGTACGGACGAGCAGTACTTC; CDR3 protein: CASARWEGGTDEQYF
clone size: .; J gene: TRBJ2-7; V gene: TRBV6-2/TRBV6-3; D gene: TRBD2; CDR3 DNA: TGTGCCAGCAGTTACTCGATGGGCGGGACGCGGGAGGAGCAGTACTTC; CDR3 protein: CASSYSMGGTREEQYF
clone size: .; J gene: TRBJ1-2; V gene: TRBV2; D gene: .; CDR3 DNA: TGTGCCAGCAGTGAAGACAGGAGCTATGGCTACACCTTC; CDR3 protein: CASSEDRSYGYTF
clone size: .; J gene: TRBJ1-3; V gene: TRBV30; D gene: .; CDR3 DNA: TGTGCCTGGAGTGTAATGTCGAGCTCTGGAAACACCATATATTTT; CDR3 protein: CAWSVMSSSGNTIYF
clone size: few; J gene: TRBJ2-2; V gene: TRBV5-4; D gene: TRBD2; CDR3 DNA: TGTGCCAGCAGCCTAGCGGGGGCAAACACCGGGGAGCTGTTTTTT; CDR3 protein: CASSLAGANTGELFF
clone size: .; J gene: TRBJ1-1; V gene: TRBV20-1; D gene: TRBD1; CDR3 DNA: TGCAGTGCTAGTAGACAGGGGGCGGGCACTGAAGCTTTCTTT; CDR3 protein: CSASRQGAGTEAFF
clone size: .; J gene: TRBJ2-3; V gene: TRBV4-3; D gene: TRBD1; CDR3 DNA: TGCGCCAGCAGCCAAGACCTTATGACAGGGGCCCCTCCAGATACGCAGTATTTT; CDR3 protein: CASSQDLMTGAPPDTQYF
clone size: .; J gene: TRBJ1-4; V gene: TRBV11-2; D gene: .; CDR3 DNA: TGTGCCAGCCGACTGGGGTTCGGGAAGGGAAGTGAAAAACTGTTTTTT; CDR3 protein: CASRLGFGKGSEKLFF
clone size: .; J gene: TRBJ1-1; V gene: TRBV6-2/TRBV6-3; D gene: TRBD1; CDR3 DNA: TGTGCCAGCAGTTACTCGAACAGGGGCCACACTGAAGCTTTCTTT; CDR3 protein: CASSYSNRGHTEAFF
clone size: .; J gene: TRBJ2-7; V gene: TRBV10-3; D gene: .; CDR3 DNA: TGTGCCACCAGGGACTTCACGCGGAACTACGAGCAGTACTTC; CDR3 protein: CATRDFTRNYEQYF
clone size: .; J gene: TRBJ1-2; V gene: TRBV9; D gene: TRBD1; CDR3 DNA: TGTGCCAGCAGCGGAAGGAACGACAGGGGAGATTATGGCTACACCTTC; CDR3 protein: CASSGRNDRGDYGYTF
clone size: .; J gene: TRBJ1-2; V gene: TRBV19; D gene: TRBD1; CDR3 DNA: TGTGCCAGTAGTGTACAGGGGGTTGGAGGCTACACCTTC; CDR3 protein: CASSVQGVGGYTF
clone size: .; J gene: TRBJ2-3; V gene: TRBV11-2; D gene: TRBD2; CDR3 DNA: TGTGCCAGCAGCCCTGGGTGGCTAGCGGAGGCAGATACGCAGTATTTT; CDR3 protein: CASSPGWLAEADTQYF